This T cell receptor (beta chain) was identified in a study of early T cells in non-severe SARS-CoV-2 infection. Study observations and caveats: VDJdb matching skewed toward anti-spike CD8 responses, missing private and CD4 specificities.

Attachment of unique molecular identifiers to individual cDNA molecules was performed. Via MiXCR, TCRdb re-called the 5' RACE reads, giving one row per CDR3 protein. The sample has 85,000 to 100,000 distinct CDR3 sequences, approximately 10% seen once; the top ten hold 4.7%. With regard to this clonotype: Its antigen is unknown.

Germline CDR1 and CDR2: SGHAT and FQNNGV. The CDR3 totals 16 residues. The V end lost 5 bases, the J end lost 4 bases, and 21 bases lay between the germline ends. The input for sequencing was whole blood, taken at baseline. This TCR came from an adult who was a healthcare worker with PCR-confirmed SARS-CoV-2 infection or an uninfected control (not recorded which). The chain links TRBV11-2 to TRBJ2-7; D possibly matches TRBD1 or TRBD2 (5 bases each). CDR3 protein: CASSPTGTKLWYEQYF. The CDR3 DNA follows: TGTGCCAGCAGCCCAACTGGGACCAAACTTTGGTACGAGCAGTACTTC.